Presented here are 3 T cell receptor beta chains from one specimen sequenced in a study of glioma-infiltrating T cells after dendritic cell vaccination. Measured with immunoSEQ multiplex PCR; TCRdb has only the in-frame clones, and not every one. The sample includes under 100,000 clones, approximately 81% seen only once; the top ten take under 7%. This specimen was blood, taken before dendritic cell vaccination. These TCRs come from a human donor with glioblastoma.

This clone appeared once. The chain links TRBV5-1 to TRBJ1-3; TRBD1 might be the D (5 bases). V was pared by 1 base and J by 4 bases, with 12 bases between. CDR3 length equals 15 residues. Germline CDR1 SGHRS, CDR2 YFSETQ. The CDR3 nucleotides are TGCGCCAGCAGCTTGTGGGGGGACGAGGGAAACACCATATATTTT. Its protein product is CASSLWGDEGNTIYF.

The rearrangement joins TRBV2 to TRBJ2-3, with 7 bases aligning to TRBD1. CDR1 is SNHLY and CDR2 is FYNNEI in the germline V gene. The CDR3 runs 14 residues. J gave up 4 bases and V 3 bases, and 4 bases lay outside the gene matches. The CDR3, as DNA: TGTGCCAGCAGTGACAGGACAGGATCAGATACGCAGTATTTT. It yields the protein CASSDRTGSDTQYF.

V usage is TRBV9 and J usage is TRBJ2-2; 9 bases are shared with TRBD1. J was trimmed by 3 bases and V by 5 bases; bases with no gene match: 8. The CDR3 contains 16 residues. Germline CDR1 reads SGDLS; CDR2 reads YYNGEE. The CDR3 bases are TGTGCCAGCAGATCCGGGTGGACAGGGGACACCGGGGAGCTGTTTTTT. This encodes CASRSGWTGDTGELFF.